A selection of T cell receptor beta chains follows, all from one sample in a study of cytomegalovirus exposure and HLA in healthy donors. Sequencing used immunoSEQ multiplex PCR; TCRdb keeps in-frame clones, though not all of them. The sample gives about 140,000 clones, approximately 84% of which show up once; approximately 1.5% is in the top ten. The sequenced sample consisted of PBMCs. These receptors were taken from a man younger than 40 in good health and CMV-seropositive. CDR3s include the opening cysteine and the closing phenylalanine or tryptophan. D genes are given only for firm matches. Clone size is stated in some rows and not others, as once, few, many or a class when expanded.

J: TRBJ1-3
D: -
V: TRBV4-1
size: -
CDR3: CASSQDFAGSGNTIYF
DNA: TGCGCCAGCAGCCAAGATTTCGCGGGGTCTGGAAACACCATATATTTT

J: TRBJ1-5
D: -
V: TRBV6-1
size: once
CDR3: CASSEASFFQPQHF
DNA: TGTGCCAGCAGTGAAGCTTCATTTTTTCAGCCCCAGCATTTT

J: TRBJ1-5
D: TRBD1
V: TRBV12-5
size: once
CDR3: CASGHGQGNQPQHF
DNA: TGTGCTAGTGGACACGGACAGGGAAATCAGCCCCAGCATTTT

J: TRBJ2-2
D: -
V: TRBV19
size: -
CDR3: CASQGQRNTGELFF
DNA: TGTGCCAGTCAGGGACAACGTAACACCGGGGAGCTGTTTTTT

J: TRBJ2-1
D: TRBD2
V: TRBV7-3
size: -
CDR3: CASSLVPGLAENEQFF
DNA: TGTGCCAGCAGCTTAGTCCCAGGACTAGCGGAGAATGAGCAGTTCTTC

J: TRBJ1-5
D: -
V: TRBV25-1
size: -
CDR3: CASSLENQPQHF
DNA: TGTGCCAGCAGCCTAGAAAATCAGCCCCAGCATTTT

J: TRBJ1-1
D: -
V: TRBV6-5
size: -
CDR3: CASSSEGVLTEAFF
DNA: TGTGCCAGCAGTTCCGAAGGGGTCCTCACTGAAGCTTTCTTT

J: TRBJ2-5
D: -
V: TRBV5-6
size: -
CDR3: CASSLVWAGIDQETQYF
DNA: TGTGCCAGCAGCTTGGTATGGGCGGGGATCGACCAAGAGACCCAGTACTTC

J: TRBJ2-1
D: -
V: TRBV6-6
size: many
CDR3: CASSSSLNEQFF
DNA: TGTGCCAGCAGTTCCTCACTCAATGAGCAGTTCTTC

J: TRBJ2-2
D: -
V: TRBV5-1
size: -
CDR3: CASTQGVGGLETGELFF
DNA: TGCGCCAGCACACAGGGAGTAGGCGGGCTAGAGACCGGGGAGCTGTTTTTT

J: TRBJ2-1
D: -
V: TRBV5-6
size: -
CDR3: CASTGGLRDNAYNEQFF
DNA: TGTGCCAGCACGGGTGGTCTCCGGGACAACGCCTACAATGAGCAGTTCTTC

J: TRBJ1-3
D: -
V: TRBV6-1
size: once
CDR3: CASSEAAGVGAGNTIYF
DNA: TGTGCCAGCAGTGAAGCGGCAGGAGTAGGGGCGGGAAACACCATATATTTT

J: TRBJ2-3
D: TRBD2
V: TRBV5-4
size: -
CDR3: CASSLGASGGADTQYF
DNA: TGTGCCAGCAGCTTGGGGGCTAGCGGGGGGGCAGATACGCAGTATTTT

J: TRBJ2-7
D: -
V: TRBV5-1
size: -
CDR3: CASSFGQEGEQYF
DNA: TGCGCCAGCAGCTTCGGACAGGAGGGCGAGCAGTACTTC

J: TRBJ1-2
D: TRBD1
V: TRBV29-1
size: once
CDR3: CSVWTGDNYGYTF
DNA: TGCAGCGTTTGGACAGGGGACAACTATGGCTACACCTTC

J: TRBJ1-6
D: -
V: TRBV28
size: -
CDR3: CASSPPRGFSNSPLHF
DNA: TGTGCCAGCAGTCCGCCTAGGGGGTTTAGTAATTCACCCCTCCACTTT

J: TRBJ1-2
D: -
V: TRBV27
size: -
CDR3: CASSRKEDNYGYTF
DNA: TGTGCCAGCAGCCGTAAAGAGGATAACTATGGCTACACCTTC

J: TRBJ2-1
D: TRBD2
V: TRBV11-2
size: -
CDR3: CASSLGTSGGLGFF
DNA: TGTGCCAGCAGCTTAGGTACTAGCGGGGGGCTGGGGTTCTTC

J: TRBJ2-7
D: TRBD2
V: TRBV4-2
size: few
CDR3: CASSQTGTSGTSSYEQYF
DNA: TGTGCCAGCAGCCAGACCGGGACTAGCGGGACCAGCTCCTACGAGCAGTACTTC

J: TRBJ2-5
D: -
V: TRBV5-1
size: -
CDR3: CASSFRTSPETQYF
DNA: TGCGCCAGCAGCTTCAGAACGTCCCCAGAGACCCAGTACTTC

J: TRBJ2-7
D: -
V: TRBV5-1
size: few
CDR3: CASSLEPSPEQYF
DNA: TGCGCCAGCAGCTTGGAACCGAGCCCCGAGCAGTACTTC

J: TRBJ2-3
D: -
V: TRBV5-1
size: few
CDR3: CASSFDGRSDTQYF
DNA: TGCGCCAGCAGCTTCGATGGGCGCTCAGATACGCAGTATTTT

J: TRBJ2-7
D: -
V: TRBV5-6
size: once
CDR3: CASSPIRGSEQYF
DNA: TGTGCCAGCAGCCCGATACGGGGATCCGAGCAGTACTTC

J: TRBJ2-1
D: -
V: TRBV25-1
size: -
CDR3: CASSGLLASRNEQFF
DNA: TGTGCCAGCAGTGGGTTACTAGCCTCCCGCAATGAGCAGTTCTTC

J: TRBJ2-7
D: -
V: TRBV5-8
size: -
CDR3: CASSPGGTYEQYF
DNA: TGTGCCAGCAGCCCAGGAGGGACCTACGAGCAGTACTTC

J: TRBJ2-5
D: TRBD2
V: TRBV19
size: once
CDR3: CASSIDGAGGEETQYF
DNA: TGTGCCAGTAGTATAGACGGAGCGGGAGGGGAAGAGACCCAGTACTTC

J: TRBJ1-5
D: -
V: TRBV7-8
size: few
CDR3: CASSLAREAYQPQHF
DNA: TGTGCCAGCAGCTTAGCGCGCGAGGCCTATCAGCCCCAGCATTTT

J: TRBJ2-7
D: TRBD1
V: TRBV5-6
size: -
CDR3: CASSLAFDRGYEQYF
DNA: TGTGCCAGCAGCTTGGCCTTTGACAGGGGTTACGAGCAGTACTTC

J: TRBJ2-3
D: TRBD1
V: TRBV5-8
size: -
CDR3: CASSPPQGAVADTQYF
DNA: TGTGCCAGCAGCCCGCCCCAGGGGGCAGTAGCGGATACGCAGTATTTT

J: TRBJ1-2
D: -
V: TRBV4-2
size: -
CDR3: CASSPNSLSYGYTF
DNA: TGTGCCAGCAGCCCCAATTCCCTATCCTATGGCTACACCTTC

J: TRBJ2-7
D: TRBD2
V: TRBV27
size: -
CDR3: CASSFGAGGAYEQYF
DNA: TGTGCCAGCAGTTTCGGGGCGGGAGGTGCCTACGAGCAGTACTTC

J: TRBJ2-2
D: TRBD1
V: TRBV5-4
size: -
CDR3: CASSLTSGGTGELFF
DNA: TGTGCCAGCAGCTTGACTTCAGGGGGCACCGGGGAGCTGTTTTTT

J: TRBJ1-1
D: TRBD1
V: TRBV6-5
size: few
CDR3: CASRTGGTGQTEAFF
DNA: TGTGCCAGCAGAACCGGCGGGACAGGGCAAACTGAAGCTTTCTTT

J: TRBJ1-5
D: TRBD1
V: TRBV15
size: -
CDR3: CATSSRDRDHLRPQHF
DNA: TGTGCCACCAGCAGCCGGGACAGGGATCATTTGAGGCCCCAGCATTTT

J: TRBJ2-2
D: -
V: TRBV5-1
size: few
CDR3: CASSSGTGELFF
DNA: TGCGCCAGCAGCTCAGGGACCGGGGAGCTGTTTTTT

J: TRBJ2-7
D: -
V: TRBV9
size: once
CDR3: CASSPQGTGHEQYF
DNA: TGTGCCAGCAGCCCACAGGGTACCGGTCACGAGCAGTACTTC

J: TRBJ2-7
D: -
V: TRBV7-9
size: -
CDR3: CASSSLGSHSSYEQYF
DNA: TGTGCCAGCAGCTCCCTCGGTTCCCACAGCTCCTACGAGCAGTACTTC

J: TRBJ2-5
D: TRBD1
V: TRBV7-9
size: -
CDR3: CASSLVGGGETQYF
DNA: TGTGCCAGCAGCTTAGTAGGGGGCGGTGAGACCCAGTACTTC

J: TRBJ2-7
D: -
V: TRBV2
size: -
CDR3: CASSPFLGAYEQYF
DNA: TGTGCCAGCAGTCCCTTCCTAGGGGCCTACGAGCAGTACTTC

J: TRBJ2-7
D: -
V: TRBV7-9
size: -
CDR3: CASSPRQGYEQYF
DNA: TGTGCCAGCAGCCCCAGGCAGGGTTACGAGCAGTACTTC

J: TRBJ1-1
D: -
V: TRBV20-1
size: -
CDR3: CSPTIDTEAFF
DNA: TGCAGTCCTACCATAGACACTGAAGCTTTCTTT

J: TRBJ2-1
D: TRBD2
V: TRBV2
size: -
CDR3: CASNKREGPKGNEQFF
DNA: TGTGCCAGCAATAAGCGGGAGGGCCCCAAAGGCAATGAGCAGTTCTTC